The 14 T cell receptor beta chains presented below share a single source sample, sequenced in a study of T-cell reconstitution after alpha-beta-depleted transplantation in children. Researchers prepared the TCRbeta library using unique molecular identifiers, the study reports. TCRdb redid the calling of the PCR reads with MiXCR, one entry per CDR3 protein. This sample has about 200,000 distinct CDR3 sequences; under 8.5% occur once, and the top ten carry around 5%. The source was PBMCs, collected before TCRalphabeta/CD19-depleted stem cell transplant. These receptors all come from a boy younger than 10 with acute lymphoblastic leukemia, due to receive a stem cell transplant.

This clonotype was counted a few times. The rearrangement joins TRBV4-3 to TRBJ2-2; D possibly corresponds to TRBD2 (5 bases). V lost 0 bases and J 5 bases, leaving 13 bases between the germline ends. Germline V gene data show CDR1 as LGHNA and CDR2 as YSLEER. CDR3 length: 16 residues. CDR3 nucleotides: TGCGCCAGCAGCCAAGATTCCCTACTAGTTACCGGGGAGCTGTTTTTT. Residues: CASSQDSLLVTGELFF.

The chain recombines TRBV5-2 with TRBJ2-7; the table assigns TRBD1, which was not confirmed against the DNA. TRBV5-2 is described as a pseudogene. This CDR3 has 16 amino acids. The CDR3 DNA reads TGTGGCGGCAACTTGAGCCCCCTGACAGGGTTCCACGAGCAGTACTTC. Protein: CGGNLSPLTGFHEQYF.

This clonotype was recorded at least ten times. The chain carries TRBV29-1 and TRBJ2-1, with 11 positions matching TRBD1. The germline V gene encodes CDR1 SQVTM and CDR2 ANQGSEA. After removal of 6 bases from V and 7 bases from J, the junction contained 8 bases not matched to a gene. The CDR3 extends over 14 amino acids. CDR3 residues: CSVGTGGMWNEQFF. The CDR3 DNA follows: TGCAGCGTGGGGACAGGGGGGATGTGGAATGAGCAGTTCTTC.

This clonotype was observed many times. This sequence joins TRBV11-2 and TRBJ2-5; D may be TRBD1 (6 bases). Germline CDR1 SGHAT, CDR2 FQNNGV. This CDR3 is built from 13 residues. V dropped 5 bases and J dropped 2 bases, with 9 bases sitting between them. Here the CDR3 DNA reads TGTGCCAGCAGCAGGGGGAAGCAAGAGACCCAGTACTTC. As protein: CASSRGKQETQYF.

This clonotype was counted ten times or more. This chain links TRBV12-3 or TRBV12-4 with TRBJ1-1; D remains unclear. There are 15 residues in the CDR3. V was pared by 4 bases and J by 4 bases, with 16 bases between. This CDR3 is CASSSRRLVGTEAFF. DNA of the CDR3: TGTGCCAGCAGTTCCCGACGGCTTGTGGGCACTGAAGCTTTCTTT.

This clonotype came up many times. This chain connects TRBV28 to TRBJ2-1, with D hard to call. V lost 1 base to trimming and J lost 5 bases, with 12 bases between them. CDR1 MDHEN and CDR2 SYDVKM come from the germline V gene. The CDR3 spans 15 residues. CDR3 nucleotide sequence: TGTGCCAGCAGTTTATTAAGGCGGCCCAACAATGAGCAGTTCTTC. It codes for CASSLLRRPNNEQFF.

This clonotype was seen more than once but under ten times. The V gene is TRBV15, the J gene TRBJ2-3, with 12 bases aligning to TRBD2. The CDR3 contains 16 residues. Germline CDR1 LNHNV, CDR2 YYDKDF (reference sequence). J gave up 3 bases and V 3 bases, and 4 bases lay outside the gene matches. The CDR3 sequence: CATSSTTSGGTDTQYF. CDR3 DNA sequence: TGTGCCACCAGCAGCACGACTAGCGGGGGAACAGATACGCAGTATTTT.

This clonotype was detected ten times or more. The genes are TRBV5-1 and TRBJ1-6, with no clear D. The ends were cut back, 5 bases at V and 8 bases at J, with 17 bases in the middle. The CDR3 is 15 amino acids. Germline values: CDR1 SGHRS, CDR2 YFSETQ. CDR3 coding DNA: TGCGCCAGCAGAACGGGCCAGCCGGGAGATTCACCCCTCCACTTT. It codes for CASRTGQPGDSPLHF.

Only a few counts were recorded for this clonotype. The chain is built from TRBV6-2 or TRBV6-3 and TRBJ2-1; D is ambiguous. This CDR3 region has 15 residues. Trimming left V 0 bases short and J 2 bases short, with 8 bases between. Germline CDR1 is MNHEY and CDR2 is SVGEGT. The CDR3 sequence is CASSYSVRTYNEQFF. CDR3 in DNA: TGTGCCAGCAGTTACTCGGTGAGGACCTACAATGAGCAGTTCTTC.

This clonotype has just a few counts. The chain's CDR3 is CASSRQGGGTEAFF. The CDR3 DNA reads as TGTGCCAGCAGCAGACAGGGGGGTGGGACTGAAGCTTTCTTT. The rearrangement joins TRBV12-3 or TRBV12-4 to TRBJ1-1; 9 nucleotides line up with TRBD1. The CDR3 length is 14 residues. Trimming removed 6 bases from V and 5 bases from J; junction bases left unmatched: 7.

Note on this clonotype: It may be a read error: a sequence one base away is much more abundant. The rearrangement uses TRBV9 and TRBJ2-3, with D perhaps TRBD2 (5 bases). V was shortened by 4 bases and J by 0 bases, with 12 bases between the two germline ends. This CDR3 has 15 residues. Germline CDR1 reads SGDLS; CDR2 reads YYNGEE. CDR3 coding DNA: TGTGCCAGCAGCCCCTGGCGGGTTAGCACAGATACGCAGTATTTT. The encoded protein is CASSPWRVSTDTQYF.

The table lists this clonotype with many counts. The chain employs TRBV29-1 and TRBJ1-1; weak D call: TRBD1 (5 bases). The CDR3 covers 11 residues. Trimming left V 0 bases short and J 11 bases short, with 10 bases between. Germline values: CDR1 SQVTM, CDR2 ANQGSEA. The CDR3 DNA sequence: TGCAGCGTTGAAGATTCAGGGCAGGCTTTCTTT. This encodes CSVEDSGQAFF.

The table lists this clonotype with many counts. The chain is built from TRBV5-1 and TRBJ2-7, with 9 bases that match TRBD2. Looked up from germline, CDR1 is SGHRS and CDR2 is YFSETQ. Unmatched junction bases numbered 12, after V lost 5 bases and J lost 3 bases. The CDR3 loop spans 16 amino acids. CDR3 in DNA: TGCGCCAGCAGAAGTTCTGGCGGGAGGGCCTTCTACGAGCAGTACTTC. Its protein product is CASRSSGGRAFYEQYF.

The chain combines TRBV7-2 with TRBJ2-6; TRBD1 or TRBD2 may be the D gene (6 bases each). Trimming left V 5 bases short and J 0 bases short, with 20 bases between. Germline V gives CDR1 SGHTA, CDR2 FQGNSA. The CDR3 spans 19 residues. The CDR3 region has the DNA TGTGCCAGCAGCGCCTCGAGGAGGGGGGTCAGCTCTGGGGCCAACGTCCTGACTTTC. This sequence encodes CASSASRRGVSSGANVLTF. Looking up the rest from reference TRBV7-2 and TRBJ2-6 gives the full variable domain: GAGVSQSPSNKVTEKGKDVELRCDPISGHTALYWYRQSLGQGLEFLIYFQGNSAPDKSGLPSDRFSAERTGGSVSTLTIQRTQQEDSAVYLCASSASRRGVSSGANVLTFGAGSRLTVL.